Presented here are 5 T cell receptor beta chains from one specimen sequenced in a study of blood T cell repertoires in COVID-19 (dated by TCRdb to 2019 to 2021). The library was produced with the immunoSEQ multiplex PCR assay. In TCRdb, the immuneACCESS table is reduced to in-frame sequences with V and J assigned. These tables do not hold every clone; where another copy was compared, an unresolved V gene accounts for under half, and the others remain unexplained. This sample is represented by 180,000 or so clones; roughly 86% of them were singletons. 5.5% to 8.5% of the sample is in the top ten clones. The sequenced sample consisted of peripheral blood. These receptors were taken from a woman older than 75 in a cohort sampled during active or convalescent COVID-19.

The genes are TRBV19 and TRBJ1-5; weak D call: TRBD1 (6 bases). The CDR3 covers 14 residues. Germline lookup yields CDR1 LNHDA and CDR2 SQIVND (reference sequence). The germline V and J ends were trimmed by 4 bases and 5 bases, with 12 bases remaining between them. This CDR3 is CASSSPGTHQPQHF. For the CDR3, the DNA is TGTGCCAGTAGTAGTCCCGGGACACATCAGCCCCAGCATTTT.

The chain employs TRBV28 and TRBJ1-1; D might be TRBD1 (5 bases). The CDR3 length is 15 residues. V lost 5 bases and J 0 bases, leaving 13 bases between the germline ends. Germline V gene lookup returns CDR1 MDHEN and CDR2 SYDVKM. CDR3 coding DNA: TGTGCCAGCAGTGGCTGGCGGGGCATGAACACTGAAGCTTTCTTT. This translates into CASSGWRGMNTEAFF.

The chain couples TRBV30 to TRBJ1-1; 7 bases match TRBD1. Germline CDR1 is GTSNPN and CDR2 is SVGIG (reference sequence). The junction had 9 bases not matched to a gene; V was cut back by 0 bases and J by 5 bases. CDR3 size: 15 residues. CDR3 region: CAWSVRNRGDTEAFF. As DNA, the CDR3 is TGTGCCTGGAGTGTACGTAACAGGGGCGATACTGAAGCTTTCTTT.

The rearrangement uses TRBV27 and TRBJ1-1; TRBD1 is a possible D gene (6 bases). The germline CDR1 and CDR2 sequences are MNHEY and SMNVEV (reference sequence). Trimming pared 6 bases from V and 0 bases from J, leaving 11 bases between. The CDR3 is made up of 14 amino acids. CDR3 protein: CASSPRGMNTEAFF. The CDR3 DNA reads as TGTGCCAGCAGCCCGAGGGGGATGAACACTGAAGCTTTCTTT.

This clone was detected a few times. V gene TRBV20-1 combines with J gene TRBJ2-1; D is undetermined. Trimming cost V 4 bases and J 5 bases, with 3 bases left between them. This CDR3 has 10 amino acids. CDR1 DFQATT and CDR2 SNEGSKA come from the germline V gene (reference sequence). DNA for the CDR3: TGCAGTGCTACCGACAATGAGCAGTTCTTC. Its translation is CSATDNEQFF.